The 20 T cell receptor beta chains given below trace back to one sample, sequenced in a study of T cell changes during pregnancy in multiple sclerosis. Sequenced by immunoSEQ multiplex PCR; TCRdb stores in-frame clones only, minus some. The sample includes 40,000 to 55,000 clones, 85% to 90% seen only once; the top ten take just over 8%. Sequencing was performed on CD8+ T cells from peripheral blood mononuclear cells, taken in the second trimester of pregnancy. These receptors were collected from a female donor with multiple sclerosis, enrolled in a pregnancy study.

The chain carries TRBV15 and TRBJ2-1; 8 bases are shared with TRBD2. V shed 0 bases, J shed 0 bases, and the junction held 10 bases outside the gene matches. The CDR3 loop spans 19 amino acids. The germline CDR1 and CDR2 sequences are LNHNV and YYDKDF (reference sequence). The CDR3 nucleotides are TGTGCCACCAGCAGAGATCGTGTTAGCGGGGTAAGCTCCTACAATGAGCAGTTCTTC. As protein: CATSRDRVSGVSSYNEQFF.

The gene calls are TRBV30 and TRBJ2-2; 9 bases map to TRBD1. The CDR3 consists of 18 residues. Looked up from germline, CDR1 is GTSNPN and CDR2 is SVGIG (reference sequence). Trimming removed 4 bases from V and 6 bases from J; junction bases left unmatched: 18. The CDR3 DNA follows: TGTGCCTGGACAGGGACAGGGCGAATTAGACAGCACTCCGGGGAGCTGTTTTTT. It yields the protein CAWTGTGRIRQHSGELFF.

The chain employs TRBV6-4 and TRBJ1-2; 8 bases fit TRBD1. J gave up 2 bases and V 2 bases, and 10 bases lay outside the gene matches. CDR3 length: 17 amino acids. Germline values: CDR1 MRHNA, CDR2 SNTAGT. This chain's CDR3 is CASSDQDRDPLNYGYTF. CDR3 coding DNA: TGTGCCAGCAGTGACCAGGACAGGGACCCCCTAAACTATGGCTACACCTTC.

The chain has TRBV4-1 and TRBJ1-5; D may be TRBD1 (5 bases). Trimming took off 4 bases at V and 6 bases at J, with 19 bases between the two ends. The CDR3 length is 16 residues. Germline CDR1 reads MGHRA; CDR2 reads YSYEKL. CDR3 in amino acids: CASSPHGGRVPQPQHF. The CDR3 DNA sequence: TGCGCCAGCAGCCCCCACGGCGGCAGGGTGCCTCAGCCCCAGCATTTT.

Here the CDR3 reads CASKPMTSASNETQYF. For the CDR3, the DNA is TGTGCCAGCAAGCCAATGACCTCGGCTAGTAACGAGACCCAGTACTTC. The chain links TRBV5-6 to TRBJ2-5; D uncertain. The germline V gene encodes CDR1 SGHDT and CDR2 YYEEEE. V was shortened by 6 bases and J by 5 bases, with 23 bases between the two germline ends. This CDR3 spans 16 amino acids.

The sample holds one count of this clone. The chain couples TRBV2 to TRBJ2-2, with TRBD2 as a possible D gene (6 bases). V was clipped by 3 bases and J by 1 base, with 9 bases between them. Germline loops: CDR1 SNHLY, CDR2 FYNNEI. The CDR3 has 15 amino acids. The CDR3 loop reads CASSEVAENTGELFF. CDR3 in DNA: TGTGCCAGCAGTGAGGTAGCGGAGAACACCGGGGAGCTGTTTTTT. Combining the CDR3 with reference TRBV2 and TRBJ2-2 gives the whole variable domain EPEVTQTPSHQVTQMGQEVILRCVPISNHLYFYWYRQILGQKVEFLVSFYNNEISEKSEIFDDQFSVERPDGSNFTLKIRSTKLEDSAMYFCASSEVAENTGELFFGEGSRLTVL.

The V and J genes are TRBV7-9 and TRBJ1-2, with 7 nucleotides matching TRBD1. The germline V gene has CDR1 SEHNR and CDR2 FQNEAQ (reference sequence). J lost 3 bases, V lost 1 base, and 5 bases had no gene match. The CDR3 is 15 amino acids. DNA for the CDR3: TGTGCCAGCAGCTTAGGGGGCAGGGGGGACTATGGCTACACCTTC. This gives the protein CASSLGGRGDYGYTF.

J is TRBJ2-5 and V is TRBV19, with TRBD1 as a possible D gene (5 bases). CDR3 length equals 16 residues. CDR1 is LNHDA and CDR2 is SQIVND in the germline V gene (reference sequence). Deletions cut 3 bases from V and 5 bases from J, with 19 bases between. DNA for the CDR3: TGTGCCAGTAGTATTTCATTCGGGCCGAAGGGGGAGACCCAGTACTTC. It yields the protein CASSISFGPKGETQYF.

The chain is built from TRBV19 and TRBJ1-1, with D unresolved. From germline, CDR1 is LNHDA and CDR2 SQIVND (reference sequence). The CDR3 is 15 residues long. Trimming left V 1 base short and J 2 bases short, with 11 bases between. CDR3 in amino acids: CASSIGAMINTEAFF. The DNA for the CDR3 is TGTGCCAGTAGTATAGGGGCCATGATCAACACTGAAGCTTTCTTT.

The genes are TRBV15 and TRBJ2-1; D is perhaps TRBD1 (6 bases). There are 14 residues in the CDR3. Trimming removed 3 bases from V and 4 bases from J, with 10 bases in between. CDR1 LNHNV and CDR2 YYDKDF come from the germline V gene (reference sequence). The CDR3: CATSSGQQYNEQFF. The CDR3 DNA reads as TGTGCCACCAGCAGCGGACAGCAGTACAATGAGCAGTTCTTC.

Within the sample, this clone is medium-sized (0.01 to 0.1%). The J gene is TRBJ2-7, the V gene TRBV6-1, with a possible D match to TRBD1 (5 bases). The CDR3 has 16 residues. The germline CDR1 and CDR2 sequences are MNHNS and SASEGT. Trimming took off 2 bases at V and 0 bases at J, with 14 bases between the two ends. This CDR3 is CASSEKVGDSSYEQYF. Here the CDR3 DNA reads TGTGCCAGCAGTGAAAAAGTAGGGGATAGCTCCTACGAGCAGTACTTC.

The CDR3 DNA reads TGCGCCAGCAGCCAAGCCCGACTAGCGGGGGACCTTTGGGGGGAGACCCAGTACTTC. It yields the protein CASSQARLAGDLWGETQYF. The genes are TRBV4-1 and TRBJ2-5; 12 bases line up with TRBD2. The CDR3 is 19 amino acids. The germline V gene has CDR1 MGHRA and CDR2 YSYEKL. The V and J ends lost 1 base and 5 bases, in that order; junction bases with no gene match: 14.

This clone was found once. The rearrangement links TRBV11-1 to TRBJ2-7; 7 positions agree with TRBD1. The CDR3 is made up of 12 amino acids. CDR1 is SGHAT and CDR2 is FQDESV in the germline V gene (reference sequence). Germline trimming cut 6 bases from V and 6 bases from J; bases unmatched to any gene: 5. The chain's CDR3 is CASSTGQVEQYF. CDR3 bases: TGTGCCAGCAGTACCGGACAGGTCGAGCAGTACTTC.

The V gene is TRBV5-5, the J gene TRBJ1-2; D may be TRBD1 (6 bases). The CDR3 extends over 15 amino acids. CDR1 is SGHKS and CDR2 is YYEKEE in the germline V gene (reference sequence). Trimming shortened V by 0 bases and J by 6 bases, and 15 bases separated the two germline ends. CDR3 amino acids: CASSLAEVSGDGYTF. CDR3 coding DNA: TGTGCCAGCAGCTTGGCCGAGGTGTCAGGGGATGGCTACACCTTC.

The genes are TRBV6-1 and TRBJ2-7; D possibly corresponds to TRBD2 (5 bases). Germline CDR1 is MNHNS and CDR2 is SASEGT. Trimming took 4 bases from V and 5 from J, leaving 21 bases between them. The CDR3 has 16 residues. CDR3: CASSGGRGNNYDEQYF. CDR3 nucleotides: TGTGCCAGCAGTGGAGGGAGAGGGAATAATTACGACGAGCAGTACTTC.

J is TRBJ1-1 and V is TRBV5-8, with unresolved D. The length of the CDR3 is 14 residues. Germline V lookup: CDR1 SGHTS, CDR2 YDEGEE. Trimming cost V 0 bases and J 10 bases, with 16 bases left between them. CDR3 amino acids: CASSLVTYRLGAFF. The CDR3 coding sequence is TGTGCCAGCAGCTTGGTCACCTACCGACTGGGAGCTTTCTTT.

This clone was detected a few times. The V gene is TRBV30, the J gene TRBJ1-5; perhaps TRBD1 as D (5 bases). The CDR3 runs 15 residues. The V gene lost 1 base and the J gene lost 0 bases, with 10 bases spanning the gap. The germline V gene has CDR1 GTSNPN and CDR2 SVGIG (reference sequence). For the CDR3, the DNA is TGTGCCTGGAGTGGTGGGGCGAGTAGCAATCAGCCCCAGCATTTT. Its translation is CAWSGGASSNQPQHF.

The chain recombines TRBV11-2 with TRBJ2-6, with D unresolved. V gave up 1 base and J gave up 1 base, with 2 bases separating them. Germline values: CDR1 SGHAT, CDR2 FQNNGV. This CDR3 has 14 residues. CDR3 residues: CASSLVSGANVLTF. The CDR3, as DNA: TGTGCCAGCAGCTTAGTATCTGGGGCCAACGTCCTGACTTTC.

The chain links TRBV7-8 to TRBJ2-2, with 10 nucleotides matching TRBD1. With V trimmed by 4 bases and J by 4 bases, 3 bases remained unmatched. The CDR3 contains 15 residues. CDR1 and CDR2 from the germline V gene are SGHVS and FQNEAQ. The CDR3: CASSSGQGTTGELFF. The CDR3 DNA follows: TGTGCCAGCAGCTCGGGACAGGGGACCACCGGGGAGCTGTTTTTT.

The V gene is TRBV4-2, the J gene TRBJ2-5, with 12 bases aligning to TRBD2. This CDR3 has 19 residues. V was clipped by 0 bases and J by 2 bases; unmatched bases: 10. The germline gives CDR1 LGHNA, CDR2 YNFKEQ. In nucleotides, the CDR3 is TGTGCCAGCAGCCAAGATCTGCTAGCGGGGGGGTTCATGCAAGAGACCCAGTACTTC. The encoded protein is CASSQDLLAGGFMQETQYF.